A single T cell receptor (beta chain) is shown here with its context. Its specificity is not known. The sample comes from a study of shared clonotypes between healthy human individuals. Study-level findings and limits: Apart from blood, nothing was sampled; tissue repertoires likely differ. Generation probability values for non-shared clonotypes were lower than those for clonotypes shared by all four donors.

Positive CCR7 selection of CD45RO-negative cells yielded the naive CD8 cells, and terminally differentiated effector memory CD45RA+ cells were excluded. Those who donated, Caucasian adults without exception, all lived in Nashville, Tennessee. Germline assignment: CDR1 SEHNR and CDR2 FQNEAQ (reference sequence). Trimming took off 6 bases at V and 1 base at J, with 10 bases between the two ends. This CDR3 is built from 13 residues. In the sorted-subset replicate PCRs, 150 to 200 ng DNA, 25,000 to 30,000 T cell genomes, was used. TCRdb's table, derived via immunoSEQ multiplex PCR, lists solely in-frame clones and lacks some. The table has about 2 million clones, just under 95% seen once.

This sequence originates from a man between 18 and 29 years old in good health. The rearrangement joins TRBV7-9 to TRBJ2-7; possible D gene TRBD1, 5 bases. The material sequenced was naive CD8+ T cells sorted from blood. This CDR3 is CASRAGSSYEQYF. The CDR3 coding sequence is TGTGCCAGCAGAGCAGGGTCTTCCTACGAGCAGTACTTC. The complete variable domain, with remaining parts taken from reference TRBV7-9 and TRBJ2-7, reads DTGVSQNPRHKITKRGQNVTFRCDPISEHNRLYWYRQTLGQGPEFLTYFQNEAQLEKSRLLSDRFSAERPKGSFSTLEIQRTEQGDSAMYLCASRAGSSYEQYFGPGTRLTVT.